Below are 27 T cell receptor beta chains sequenced from a single sample in a study of T cell responses to AZD1222 COVID-19 vaccine. Libraries were prepared by immunoSEQ multiplex PCR; TCRdb keeps only in-frame clonotypes and omits some of them. The sample has about 190,000 clones; approximately 91% are singletons. The material was peripheral blood, obtained on day 0 of AZD1222 vaccination. The receptors were sampled from an adult in good health.

CDR3 in DNA: TGTGCCAGCAGCCAAGACCCTAGCGGGAGGTACGAGCAGTACTTC. Translation gives CASSQDPSGRYEQYF. V usage is TRBV3-1 (or the pseudogene TRBV3-2) and J usage is TRBJ2-7, with 11 nucleotides matching TRBD2. V trimming: 0 bases; J trimming: 4 bases; junction bases outside the gene matches: 2. This CDR3 is built from 15 residues. Germline V gene lookup returns CDR1 LGHDT and CDR2 YNNKEL (reference sequence).

The chain uses TRBV7-3 and TRBJ2-3; D is unresolved. CDR3 length: 12 amino acids. Germline-derived CDR1 and CDR2 are SGHTA and FQGTGA. The V gene lost 3 bases and the J gene lost 1 base, with 2 bases spanning the gap. The chain's CDR3 is CASSLGTDTQYF. Written as DNA, the CDR3 is TGTGCCAGCAGCTTGGGCACAGATACGCAGTATTTT.

This clone was seen just once. The chain uses TRBV6-5 and TRBJ1-4; D unclear. Germline values: CDR1 MNHEY, CDR2 SVGAGI. Trimming shortened V by 6 bases and J by 8 bases, and 13 bases separated the two germline ends. The CDR3 contains 13 residues. CDR3 DNA: TGTGCCAGCAGCTGGGTGCCCGCCGAAAAACTGTTTTTT. It specifies CASSWVPAEKLFF.

V gene TRBV7-2 combines with J gene TRBJ1-5; 10 bases fit TRBD1. V was pared by 0 bases and J by 1 base, with 0 bases of the junction left unmatched. Per germline, CDR1 SGHTA and CDR2 FQGNSA. The CDR3 sequence is 16 residues long. The CDR3 sequence is CASSLAGQGSNQPQHF. In DNA, the CDR3 is TGTGCCAGCAGCTTAGCGGGACAGGGGAGCAATCAGCCCCAGCATTTT.

The rearrangement links TRBV7-9 to TRBJ1-4, with D uncertain. The germline CDR1 and CDR2 sequences are SEHNR and FQNEAQ (reference sequence). The CDR3 extends over 13 amino acids. V was shortened by 1 base and J by 6 bases, with 6 bases between the two germline ends. This chain's CDR3 is CASSLGSDEKLFF. In DNA form, the CDR3 reads TGTGCCAGCAGCTTAGGGAGTGATGAAAAACTGTTTTTT.

The rearrangement uses TRBV19 and TRBJ1-5; D unresolved. The CDR3 covers 18 residues. Between the trimmed V and J ends, which lost 3 bases and 0 bases, there was a span of 18 bases. CDR1 and CDR2 from the germline V gene are LNHDA and SQIVND (reference sequence). Written as DNA, the CDR3 is TGTGCCAGTAGTATTTTCCGAGGGCCGGATGATAGCAATCAGCCCCAGCATTTT. Its protein is CASSIFRGPDDSNQPQHF.

This sequence joins TRBV6-4 and TRBJ2-1; TRBD2 matches at 7 bases. The CDR3 runs 16 residues. Germline V CDR1 and CDR2: MRHNA, SNTAGT. V trimming: 0 bases; J trimming: 0 bases; junction bases outside the gene matches: 2. The CDR3 spells CASSDSGGSSYNEQFF. The CDR3 coding sequence is TGTGCCAGCAGTGACTCGGGCGGGAGCTCCTACAATGAGCAGTTCTTC.

The chain recombines TRBV11-2 with TRBJ2-2; 7 bases align to TRBD1. V dropped 5 bases and J dropped 5; count of bases not matched to a gene: 2. CDR1 and CDR2 (germline): SGHAT, FQNNGV. The CDR3 consists of 13 residues. The chain's CDR3 is CASSIQGTGELFF. CDR3 bases: TGTGCCAGCAGCATACAGGGGACCGGGGAGCTGTTTTTT.

Concerning this clone itself: One end of the junction fails to match germline, which may point to a read error. The chain has TRBV6-5 and TRBJ1-2; D may be TRBD1 (6 bases). Germline V lookup: CDR1 MNHEY, CDR2 SVGAGI. This CDR3 spans 13 amino acids. DNA for the CDR3: TGTGCCAGCAGTTCCGCTCTATGGTCGAGGGGACACTTC. Encoded protein: CASSSALWSRGHF.

CDR3 in DNA: TGTGCCAGCCTCGGACAGGTCTCAAACTCTGGGGCCAACGTCCTGACTTTC. Amino acids: CASLGQVSNSGANVLTF. The chain employs TRBV7-9 and TRBJ2-6, with 7 bases matching TRBD1. Germline assignment: CDR1 SEHNR and CDR2 FQNEAQ (reference sequence). Germline trimming cut 8 bases from V and 0 bases from J; bases unmatched to any gene: 10. The CDR3 totals 17 residues.

The count of this clone is one. This chain links TRBV27 with TRBJ1-5; possible D gene TRBD1, 6 bases. CDR1 MNHEY and CDR2 SMNVEV come from the germline V gene (reference sequence). The CDR3 spans 14 residues. The V gene lost 5 bases and the J gene lost 0 bases, with 8 bases spanning the gap. The CDR3 DNA is TGTGCCAGCAGTGTACAGGGTAGCAATCAGCCCCAGCATTTT. It is translated as CASSVQGSNQPQHF.

This chain links TRBV5-1 with TRBJ2-7; 10 bases line up with TRBD2. V lost 4 bases to trimming and J lost 6 bases; unmatched junction nucleotides: 13. The germline V gene encodes CDR1 SGHRS and CDR2 YFSETQ. The CDR3 length is 16 residues. The CDR3: CASSPGGLAGVSEQYF. In DNA, the CDR3 is TGCGCCAGCAGCCCCGGAGGGCTAGCGGGAGTCAGCGAGCAGTACTTC.

The chain combines TRBV5-1 with TRBJ2-7; TRBD1 matches 10 bases. Germline assignment: CDR1 SGHRS and CDR2 YFSETQ. The CDR3 loop spans 16 amino acids. Trimming cost V 0 bases and J 6 bases; bases outside gene matches: 9. CDR3 sequence reads: CASSLDGLTGGAEQYF. The DNA for the CDR3 is TGCGCCAGCAGCTTGGATGGATTGACAGGGGGCGCCGAGCAGTACTTC.

A few counts support this clone. J is TRBJ1-3 and V is TRBV12-1. TRBV12-1 is listed as a pseudogene. CDR3 length equals 15 residues. The CDR3 DNA reads as TGTGCCAGCAGCCCATCCACGAGCTCTGGAAACACCATATATTTT. This gives the protein CASSPSTSSGNTIYF.

V usage is TRBV14 and J usage is TRBJ2-7; no definite D call. The CDR3 is 13 amino acids. From germline, CDR1 is SGHDN and CDR2 FVKESK. Trimming removed 1 base at V and 1 base at J, with 5 bases between. The CDR3: CASSQVVSYEQYF. CDR3 bases: TGTGCCAGCAGCCAAGTAGTGTCCTACGAGCAGTACTTC.

The rearrangement links TRBV5-6 to TRBJ1-1, with D perhaps matching TRBD1 (5 bases). Germline V gene data show CDR1 as SGHDT and CDR2 as YYEEEE. With 0 bases removed from V and 7 bases from J, the gap between germline ends came to 19 bases. This CDR3 region has 16 residues. This CDR3 reads CASSLAFSAGFYEAFF. The CDR3 coding sequence is TGTGCCAGCAGCTTGGCTTTCTCGGCAGGGTTCTATGAAGCTTTCTTT.

The chain recombines TRBV24-1 with TRBJ1-2, with TRBD1 matching over 7 bases. The CDR3 is 19 residues long. V gave up 0 bases and J gave up 5 bases; unmatched junction bases: 17. CDR1 KGHDR and CDR2 SFDVKD come from the germline V gene. The CDR3 protein is CATSDLVRDSSRAGYGYTF. In DNA, the CDR3 is TGTGCCACCAGTGATTTGGTCAGGGACAGTTCTCGAGCGGGGTATGGCTACACCTTC.

V is TRBV5-1 and J is TRBJ1-2; tentative D call: TRBD1 (5 bases). The CDR3 sequence is 15 residues long. Per germline, CDR1 SGHRS and CDR2 YFSETQ. V was shortened by 3 bases and J by 7 bases, with 19 bases between the two germline ends. Written as DNA, the CDR3 is TGCGCCAGCAGCTCTCAAGGGGACGGGATGGGTGGCTACACCTTC. It is translated as CASSSQGDGMGGYTF.

About this clone: In the same sample, other DNA sequences code for this CDR3. The gene calls are TRBV12-3 or TRBV12-4 and TRBJ2-7; the D is unclear. This CDR3 has 12 amino acids. The germline V and J ends were trimmed by 3 bases and 4 bases, with 7 bases remaining between them. CDR3 coding DNA: TGTGCCAGCAGTTTGGGTTCTTACGAGCAGTACTTC. Translated, it gives CASSLGSYEQYF.

The chain employs TRBV6-5 and TRBJ1-1; 7 bases line up with TRBD1. The CDR3 totals 14 residues. Germline trimming cut 5 bases from V and 5 bases from J; bases unmatched to any gene: 8. The germline V gene encodes CDR1 MNHEY and CDR2 SVGAGI. This CDR3 is CASSLTGSSTEAFF. The CDR3 nucleotides read TGTGCCAGCAGTCTGACAGGGTCTTCGACTGAAGCTTTCTTT.

CDR3 in amino acids: CASSRDSRYNEQFF. In DNA form, the CDR3 reads TGTGCCAGTAGTAGGGACAGCCGATACAATGAGCAGTTCTTC. The chain recombines TRBV19 with TRBJ2-1; 7 bases are a match to TRBD1. Germline values: CDR1 LNHDA, CDR2 SQIVND (reference sequence). The CDR3 sequence is 14 residues long. V was clipped by 4 bases and J by 4 bases; unmatched bases: 4. Combining the CDR3 with reference TRBV19 and TRBJ2-1 gives the whole variable domain DGGITQSPKYLFRKEGQNVTLSCEQNLNHDAMYWYRQDPGQGLRLIYYSQIVNDFQKGDIAEGYSVSREKKESFPLTVTSAQKNPTAFYLCASSRDSRYNEQFFGPGTRLTVL.

The chain couples TRBV2 to TRBJ2-5; D unclear. Looked up from germline, CDR1 is SNHLY and CDR2 is FYNNEI. The CDR3 covers 13 residues. Trimming stripped 5 bases from V and 5 bases from J, with 12 bases between. The CDR3 sequence is CASSKELGETQYF. The CDR3 region has the DNA TGTGCCAGCAGTAAAGAACTGGGGGAGACCCAGTACTTC.

This clone came up once. J is TRBJ1-5 and V is TRBV18; tentatively, D is TRBD1 (5 bases). Per the germline V gene, CDR1 is KGHSH and CDR2 is LQKENI. The CDR3 consists of 13 residues. Trimming stripped 8 bases from V and 4 bases from J, with 12 bases between. For the CDR3, the DNA is TGTGCCAGCCCCGGGGCAGGTAATCAGCCCCAGCATTTT. Amino acid sequence: CASPGAGNQPQHF.

The chain combines TRBV19 with TRBJ2-7, with TRBD2 matching over 11 bases. Germline values: CDR1 LNHDA, CDR2 SQIVND (reference sequence). J gave up 2 bases and V 4 bases, and 7 bases lay outside the gene matches. This CDR3 spans 16 amino acids. This chain's CDR3 is CASSTRLAGPTYEQYF. The CDR3 nucleotides are TGTGCCAGTAGTACCCGACTAGCGGGACCCACCTACGAGCAGTACTTC.

V and J are TRBV15 and TRBJ2-7; D is unclear. CDR1 and CDR2 from the germline V gene are LNHNV and YYDKDF (reference sequence). CDR3 length equals 14 residues. Trimming removed 1 base at V and 0 bases at J, with 7 bases between. Here the CDR3 DNA reads TGTGCCACCAGCAGAGGCGGTACCTCCTACGAGCAGTACTTC. Translation gives CATSRGGTSYEQYF. The full variable domain, rest sourced from reference TRBV15 and TRBJ2-7, is DAMVIQNPRYQVTQFGKPVTLSCSQTLNHNVMYWYQQKSSQAPKLLFHYYDKDFNNEADTPDNFQSRRPNTSFCFLDIRSPGLGDTAMYLCATSRGGTSYEQYFGPGTRLTVT.

This chain links TRBV3-1 (or the pseudogene TRBV3-2) with TRBJ2-3; 13 bases fit TRBD2. Germline CDR1 reads LGHDT; CDR2 reads YNNKEL (reference sequence). CDR3 size: 16 residues. Trimming at V came to 1 base and at J to 6 bases, leaving 4 bases not matched to a gene. CDR3 residues: CASSQVTSGRVDTQYF. For the CDR3, the DNA is TGTGCCAGCAGCCAAGTCACTAGCGGGAGGGTCGATACGCAGTATTTT.

The rearrangement uses TRBV24-1 and TRBJ2-7; D is uncertain. Deletions cut 6 bases from V and 0 bases from J, with 8 bases between. Germline V gene sequence: CDR1 KGHDR, CDR2 SFDVKD. The CDR3 covers 13 residues. CDR3 loop: CATSPANSYEQYF. Here the CDR3 DNA reads TGTGCCACCAGTCCAGCCAACTCCTACGAGCAGTACTTC.